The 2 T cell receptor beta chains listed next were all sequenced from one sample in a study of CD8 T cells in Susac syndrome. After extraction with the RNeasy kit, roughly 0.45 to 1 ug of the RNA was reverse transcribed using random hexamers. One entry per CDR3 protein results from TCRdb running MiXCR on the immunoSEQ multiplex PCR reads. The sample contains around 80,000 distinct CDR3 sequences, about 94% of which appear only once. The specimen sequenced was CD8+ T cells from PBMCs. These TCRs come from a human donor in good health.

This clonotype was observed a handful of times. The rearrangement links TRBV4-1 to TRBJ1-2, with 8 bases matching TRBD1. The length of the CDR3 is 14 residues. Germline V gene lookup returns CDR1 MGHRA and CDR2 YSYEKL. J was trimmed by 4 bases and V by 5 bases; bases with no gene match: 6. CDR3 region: CASSWDRSGYGYTF. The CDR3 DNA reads TGCGCCAGCAGCTGGGACAGGTCAGGCTATGGCTACACCTTC.

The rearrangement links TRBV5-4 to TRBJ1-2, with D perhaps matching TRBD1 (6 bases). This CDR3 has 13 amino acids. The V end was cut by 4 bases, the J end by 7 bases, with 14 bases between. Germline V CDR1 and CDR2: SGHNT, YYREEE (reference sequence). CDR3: CASSEWGAGGYTF. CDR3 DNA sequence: TGTGCCAGCAGCGAGTGGGGGGCGGGTGGCTACACCTTC.